Included here is one T cell receptor beta chain sequence, with context. This entry comes from a study of shared clonotypes between healthy human individuals. The junction had 9 bases not matched to a gene; V was cut back by 2 bases and J by 7 bases. From germline, CDR1 is MNHEY and CDR2 SVGAGI. The CDR3 runs 15 residues. The table came from immunoSEQ multiplex PCR; TCRdb's copy has only in-frame clones and leaves some out. Of some 2,100,000 clones listed, 90% to 96% are singletons. This receptor was obtained from a man younger than 30 in good health. The rearrangement uses TRBV6-5 and TRBJ2-7; 9 bases align to TRBD2. Sequenced input: naive CD4+ T cells sorted from blood. The subset: CD45RA+ positively selected. The CDR3 reads CASSYGQGSGGEQYF. CDR3 coding DNA: TGTGCCAGCAGTTACGGGCAGGGGAGCGGGGGGGAGCAGTACTTC.